What follows are 28 T cell receptor beta chains derived from one specimen sequenced in a study of beta chain features in type 1 diabetes. Study-level points and caveats: Moderate yet significant TCRB CDR3 shortening was seen in Type 1 diabetes patients in all four CD4+ subsets.

The entirety of the isolated RNA underwent reverse transcription, so expressed TCRB transcripts were sequenced. Produced via immunoSEQ multiplex PCR; TCRdb's table is partial and in-frame only. Of just over 15,000 clones listed, 69% were seen once; the top ten hold more than 2%. These TCRs' antigens remain unknown. The sample comprised Tregs from blood. The receptor set was obtained from a man aged 25-45 years with type 1 diabetes.

The chain employs TRBV6-5 and TRBJ2-2, with TRBD1 matching 11 bases. CDR1 and CDR2 (germline): MNHEY, SVGAGI. Trimming removed 3 bases from V and 7 bases from J; junction bases left unmatched: 4. The CDR3 has 15 amino acids. The CDR3 coding sequence is TGTGCCAGCAGTTATAGGACAGGGGGCGGCGGGGAGCTGTTTTTT. Translating it yields CASSYRTGGGGELFF.

This chain links TRBV9 with TRBJ1-2, with 7 bases matching TRBD1. V was clipped by 0 bases and J by 0 bases; unmatched bases: 2. This CDR3 region has 15 residues. Germline-derived CDR1 and CDR2 are SGDLS and YYNGEE. CDR3: CASSVEGTANYGYTF. Here the CDR3 DNA reads TGTGCCAGCAGCGTAGAGGGGACAGCTAACTATGGCTACACCTTC.

V usage is TRBV27 and J usage is TRBJ1-2; 8 nucleotides agree with TRBD1. The CDR3 has 14 amino acids. With V trimmed by 6 bases and J by 5 bases, 8 bases remained unmatched. Germline V gene data show CDR1 as MNHEY and CDR2 as SMNVEV (reference sequence). CDR3 nucleotides: TGTGCCAGCAGACCCGCGGGACAGGTGTATGGCTACACCTTC. Protein: CASRPAGQVYGYTF.

The chain employs TRBV15 and TRBJ2-5; 9 positions match TRBD1. V shed 1 base and J 4 bases; nucleotides not matched to a gene: 13. This CDR3 comprises 18 residues. Germline V CDR1 and CDR2: LNHNV, YYDKDF (reference sequence). In DNA form, the CDR3 reads TGTGCCACCAGCAGAGGCCCCGGAGGACAGGGGAGGATAGAGACCCAGTACTTC. The encoded protein is CATSRGPGGQGRIETQYF.

The chain links TRBV6-6 to TRBJ2-7; weak D call: TRBD2 (7 bases). The V end was cut by 6 bases, the J end by 2 bases, with 17 bases between. Germline V gene sequence: CDR1 MNHNY, CDR2 SVGAGI (reference sequence). The CDR3 is 15 amino acids. The DNA for the CDR3 is TGTGCCAGCAGAGGGGGGGCCCGCGGGGCCTACGAGCAGTACTTC. Translated, it gives CASRGGARGAYEQYF.

This clone came up once. The rearrangement uses TRBV6-6 and TRBJ2-1; TRBD1 aligns across 11 bases. V trimming: 6 bases; J trimming: 6 bases; junction bases outside the gene matches: 7. CDR1 is MNHNY and CDR2 is SVGAGI in the germline V gene (reference sequence). This CDR3 has 15 amino acids. The CDR3 sequence is CASSRGQGAGNEQFF. DNA of the CDR3: TGTGCCAGCAGCAGAGGACAGGGGGCGGGCAATGAGCAGTTCTTC.

The V call is TRBV6-1, the J call TRBJ1-1; D unresolved. Trimming took off 4 bases at V and 0 bases at J, with 12 bases between the two ends. The CDR3 spans 15 residues. Germline V gene data show CDR1 as MNHNS and CDR2 as SASEGT. The CDR3 protein is CASSGGERMNTEAFF. The CDR3 DNA sequence: TGTGCCAGCAGTGGCGGGGAACGTATGAACACTGAAGCTTTCTTT.

The table lists this clone with a few counts. J is TRBJ2-7 and V is TRBV6-5; D perhaps matches TRBD1 (5 bases). This CDR3 contains 13 residues. V was trimmed by 7 bases and J by 2 bases, leaving 12 bases between them. Germline V gene sequence: CDR1 MNHEY, CDR2 SVGAGI. The CDR3 sequence is CASNQGFAYEQYF. CDR3 DNA sequence: TGTGCCAGCAATCAGGGATTCGCCTACGAGCAGTACTTC.

This chain uses TRBV5-1 with TRBJ1-1, with D tentatively TRBD1 (5 bases). V was pared by 4 bases and J by 1 base, with 11 bases between. CDR3 length: 14 residues. In germline, CDR1 is SGHRS, CDR2 YFSETQ. CDR3 region: CASSALTGNTEAFF. CDR3 coding DNA: TGCGCCAGCAGCGCCCTAACAGGGAACACTGAAGCTTTCTTT. The complete variable domain, with remaining parts taken from reference TRBV5-1 and TRBJ1-1, reads KAGVTQTPRYLIKTRGQQVTLSCSPISGHRSVSWYQQTPGQGLQFLFEYFSETQRNKGNFPGRFSGRQFSNSRSEMNVSTLELGDSALYLCASSALTGNTEAFFGQGTRLTVV.

The chain joins TRBV18 to TRBJ1-2; D is possibly TRBD1 (5 bases). This CDR3 spans 14 amino acids. V shed 2 bases and J shed 6 bases, with 13 bases lying between them. Germline loops: CDR1 KGHSH, CDR2 LQKENI. CDR3 residues: CASSPTLQVDGYTF. For the CDR3, the DNA is TGTGCCAGCTCACCAACCCTACAGGTTGATGGCTACACCTTC.

This clone was found a few times. The chain combines TRBV5-1 with TRBJ2-1, with TRBD2 identical over 8 bases. The CDR3 loop spans 14 amino acids. Trimming removed 0 bases from V and 9 bases from J; junction bases left unmatched: 5. Germline CDR1 SGHRS, CDR2 YFSETQ. CDR3: CASSLDGGAFEQFF. CDR3 DNA sequence: TGCGCCAGCAGCTTGGACGGGGGGGCCTTTGAGCAGTTCTTC. The variable domain in full, completed from reference TRBV5-1 and TRBJ2-1, reads KAGVTQTPRYLIKTRGQQVTLSCSPISGHRSVSWYQQTPGQGLQFLFEYFSETQRNKGNFPGRFSGRQFSNSRSEMNVSTLELGDSALYLCASSLDGGAFEQFFGPGTRLTVL.

This clone was seen a few times. The chain joins TRBV7-2 to TRBJ2-1; the D is unclear. CDR1 SGHTA and CDR2 FQGNSA come from the germline V gene. This CDR3 contains 14 residues. V lost 7 bases to trimming and J lost 0 bases, with 10 bases between them. The CDR3 bases are TGTGCCAGCACCCCTTTTAGCTCCTACAATGAGCAGTTCTTC. The encoded protein is CASTPFSSYNEQFF.

This chain links TRBV5-1 with TRBJ2-7, with a possible D match to TRBD2 (5 bases). The CDR3 runs to 14 residues. Germline V lookup: CDR1 SGHRS, CDR2 YFSETQ. V lost 6 bases to trimming and J lost 4 bases, with 17 bases between them. CDR3 sequence (DNA): TGCGCCAGCACCCCGGGCGGGCCCACGTACGAGCAGTACTTC. Its translation: CASTPGGPTYEQYF.

This chain uses TRBV11-2 with TRBJ2-5, with TRBD1 matching over 7 bases. With V trimmed by 5 bases and J by 6 bases, 12 bases remained unmatched. CDR3 length equals 15 residues. Germline loops: CDR1 SGHAT, CDR2 FQNNGV. CDR3 sequence: CASSQPGQLLKTQYF. CDR3 bases: TGTGCCAGCAGCCAACCGGGACAGCTCTTGAAGACCCAGTACTTC.

The chain carries TRBV7-9 and TRBJ2-5, with TRBD1 as a possible D gene (6 bases). TRBJ2-7 explains the end of the DNA better; the J call may be wrong. Germline V gene data show CDR1 as SEHNR and CDR2 as FQNEAQ (reference sequence). This CDR3 has 14 amino acids. This chain's CDR3 is CASSFTGQSYEQYF. Here the CDR3 DNA reads TGTGCCAGCAGCTTCACAGGGCAATCCTACGAGCAGTACTTC.

This chain links TRBV19 with TRBJ2-1; TRBD1 might be the D (5 bases). The V end was cut by 5 bases, the J end by 5 bases, with 16 bases between. This CDR3 contains 15 residues. The germline CDR1 and CDR2 sequences are LNHDA and SQIVND (reference sequence). The CDR3 sequence: CASSDWGDWDNEQFF. The CDR3 nucleotides are TGTGCCAGTAGTGATTGGGGCGACTGGGACAATGAGCAGTTCTTC.

The chain is built from TRBV6-6 and TRBJ1-5; D might be TRBD1 (5 bases). CDR3 length equals 14 residues. V lost 2 bases and J 7 bases, leaving 12 bases between the germline ends. CDR1 and CDR2 from the germline V gene are MNHNY and SVGAGI (reference sequence). The CDR3 DNA sequence: TGTGCCAGCAGTTACGGGGATAGGGGCCAGCCCCAGCATTTT. It is translated as CASSYGDRGQPQHF.

This clone appeared a few times. The rearrangement joins TRBV11-1 to TRBJ2-2; no reliable D call. The germline V and J ends were trimmed by 2 bases and 5 bases, with 9 bases remaining between them. The germline CDR1 and CDR2 sequences are SGHAT and FQDESV (reference sequence). The CDR3 length is 14 residues. For the CDR3, the DNA is TGTGCCAGCAGCTTACTGGGCCGAACCGGGGAGCTGTTTTTT. Translating it yields CASSLLGRTGELFF.

V and J are TRBV5-5 and TRBJ2-4; a possible D gene is TRBD2 (5 bases). V lost 1 base and J lost 7, with 9 bases in between. The CDR3 is 13 residues long. The V gene's germline CDR1 is SGHKS and CDR2 YYEKEE (reference sequence). CDR3 region: CASSLPGNNIQYF. The CDR3 DNA follows: TGTGCCAGCAGCTTGCCGGGGAACAACATTCAGTACTTC.

The chain employs TRBV5-1 and TRBJ2-2; possibly TRBD1 for D (6 bases). The CDR3 covers 16 residues. V shed 0 bases and J shed 0 bases, with 9 bases lying between them. The germline V gene has CDR1 SGHRS and CDR2 YFSETQ. CDR3 coding DNA: TGCGCCAGCAGCTTGGCCCCAGGGGCGAACACCGGGGAGCTGTTTTTT. Translating it yields CASSLAPGANTGELFF.

This clone was counted once. One junction end does not reproduce the germline sequence, and a read error may be involved. The sample holds other DNA sequences that translate to the same CDR3. The V and J genes are TRBV2 and TRBJ1-6, with D unresolved. Germline CDR1 and CDR2: SNHLY and FYNNEI. The CDR3 contains 16 residues. This CDR3 is CASSEGSRGYNSPLHF. The DNA of the CDR3 is TGTGCCAGCAGTGAAGGTTCGCGGGGATATAATTCCCCCCTCCACTTT.

This chain joins TRBV18 and TRBJ2-1, with TRBD2 matching over 7 bases. With V trimmed by 0 bases and J by 0 bases, 8 bases remained unmatched. The germline V gene encodes CDR1 KGHSH and CDR2 LQKENI. The CDR3 consists of 18 residues. CDR3 amino acids: CASSPPRGGGSSYNEQFF. CDR3 bases: TGTGCCAGCTCACCACCTAGGGGAGGCGGGAGCTCCTACAATGAGCAGTTCTTC.

This chain connects TRBV6-5 to TRBJ1-1, with a weak D call TRBD1 (6 bases). Deletions cut 5 bases from V and 1 base from J, with 14 bases between. The CDR3 is 15 amino acids. The germline CDR1 and CDR2 sequences are MNHEY and SVGAGI. This CDR3 reads CASSPWDNKNTEAFF. DNA of the CDR3: TGTGCCAGCAGTCCCTGGGACAATAAGAACACTGAAGCTTTCTTT.

The rearrangement joins TRBV2 to TRBJ1-2; perhaps TRBD1 as D (5 bases). The length of the CDR3 is 13 residues. Germline V gene lookup returns CDR1 SNHLY and CDR2 FYNNEI. V lost 7 bases and J 2 bases, leaving 11 bases between the germline ends. The CDR3 DNA is TGTGCCAGCACAGACAGCTGGAACTATGGCTACACCTTC. Protein: CASTDSWNYGYTF.

This chain uses TRBV11-2 with TRBJ2-3; D might be TRBD2 (6 bases). CDR3 length: 14 residues. Trimming cost V 8 bases and J 3 bases, with 15 bases left between them. Looked up from germline, CDR1 is SGHAT and CDR2 is FQNNGV. In DNA, the CDR3 is TGTGCCAGCTCGGCGGGATCTCGAACAGATACGCAGTATTTT. Translated: CASSAGSRTDTQYF.

The chain joins TRBV19 to TRBJ2-2; 8 bases map to TRBD2. V dropped 2 bases and J dropped 1; count of bases not matched to a gene: 12. Germline-derived CDR1 and CDR2 are LNHDA and SQIVND (reference sequence). This CDR3 is 19 amino acids long. The CDR3 here is CASSIMGTWTSRNTGELFF. The CDR3 DNA reads TGTGCCAGTAGTATAATGGGCACATGGACTAGCAGGAACACCGGGGAGCTGTTTTTT. Full variable domain (outside the CDR3, taken from reference TRBV19 and TRBJ2-2): DGGITQSPKYLFRKEGQNVTLSCEQNLNHDAMYWYRQDPGQGLRLIYYSQIVNDFQKGDIAEGYSVSREKKESFPLTVTSAQKNPTAFYLCASSIMGTWTSRNTGELFFGEGSRLTVL.

The J gene is TRBJ2-6, the V gene TRBV5-4; D is possibly TRBD1 (5 bases). CDR3 length: 18 residues. V was cut by 2 bases and J by 0 bases, with 15 bases left in between. The germline V gene has CDR1 SGHNT and CDR2 YYREEE (reference sequence). In nucleotides, the CDR3 is TGTGCCAGCAGCTTTCCCCAGGGTAAAAGCTCTGGGGCCAACGTCCTGACTTTC. This encodes CASSFPQGKSSGANVLTF.

The J gene is TRBJ2-7, the V gene TRBV29-1, with 12 bases fitting TRBD1. From germline, CDR1 is SQVTM and CDR2 ANQGSEA. The V and J ends lost 5 bases and 6 bases, in that order; junction bases with no gene match: 5. The CDR3 covers 13 residues. The CDR3 region has the DNA TGCAGCGTTATCCGGGACAGGGGGCGCGAGCAGTACTTC. The encoded protein is CSVIRDRGREQYF.